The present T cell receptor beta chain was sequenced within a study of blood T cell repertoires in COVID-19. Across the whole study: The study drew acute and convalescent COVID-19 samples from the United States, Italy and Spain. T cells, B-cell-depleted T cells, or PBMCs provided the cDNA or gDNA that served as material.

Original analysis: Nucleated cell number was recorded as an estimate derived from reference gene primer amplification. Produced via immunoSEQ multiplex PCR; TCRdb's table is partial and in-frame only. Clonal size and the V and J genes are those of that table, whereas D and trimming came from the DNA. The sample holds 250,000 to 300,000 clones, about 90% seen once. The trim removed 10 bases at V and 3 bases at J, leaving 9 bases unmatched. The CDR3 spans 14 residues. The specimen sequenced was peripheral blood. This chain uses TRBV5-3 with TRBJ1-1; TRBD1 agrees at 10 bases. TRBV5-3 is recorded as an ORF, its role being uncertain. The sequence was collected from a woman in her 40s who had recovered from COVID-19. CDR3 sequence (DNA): TGTGCCCCTAAGACCGGGACAGGGGACACTGAAGCTTTCTTT. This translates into CAPKTGTGDTEAFF.